This T cell receptor (beta chain) was identified during a study of blood T cell repertoires in COVID-19. As for the study in general: In each case, the material was cDNA or gDNA derived from T cells, B-cell-depleted T cells, or PBMCs.

Participant-reported clinical history was the basis for cohort assignment. Cohort 3 donors were reported recovered after two negative PCRs, clearance, or symptom resolution. Original handling: Estimates of nucleated cell counts were drawn from the amplification of reference gene primers. Only in-frame clones appear in the TCRdb table, and some are missing; sequencing was by immunoSEQ multiplex PCR. The V and J calls and clone size were taken over from that table, and D and trimming were inferred from the DNA. The table includes some 350,000 clones, around nine tenths detected once. This CDR3 contains 18 residues. The ends lost 1 base at V and 7 bases at J; junction bases unmatched: 8. The germline gives CDR1 SNHLY, CDR2 FYNNEI.

The chain employs TRBV2 and TRBJ2-2; TRBD2 aligns across 14 bases. This TCR derives from a man aged 30 to 39 who had recovered from COVID-19. Sequenced material: PBMCs or T cells enriched from blood (not recorded which). The CDR3 DNA sequence: TGTGCCAGCAGTGAAGGACTAGCGGGGGGGCGATTAGACGGGGAGCTGTTTTTT. Translating gives CASSEGLAGGRLDGELFF.